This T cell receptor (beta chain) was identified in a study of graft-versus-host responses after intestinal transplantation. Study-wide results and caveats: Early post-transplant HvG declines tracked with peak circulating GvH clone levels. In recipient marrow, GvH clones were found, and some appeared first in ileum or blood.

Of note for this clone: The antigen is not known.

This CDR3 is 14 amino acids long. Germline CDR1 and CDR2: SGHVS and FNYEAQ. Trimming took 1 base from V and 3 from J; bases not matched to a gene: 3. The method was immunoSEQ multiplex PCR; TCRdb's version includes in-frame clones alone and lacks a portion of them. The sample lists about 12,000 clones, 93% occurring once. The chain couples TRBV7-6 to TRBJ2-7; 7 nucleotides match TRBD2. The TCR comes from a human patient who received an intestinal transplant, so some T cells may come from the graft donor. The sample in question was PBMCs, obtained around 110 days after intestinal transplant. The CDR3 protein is CASSLESGNYEQYF. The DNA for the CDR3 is TGTGCCAGCAGCTTAGAGAGCGGGAACTACGAGCAGTACTTC.